A single sample is the source of the 19 T cell receptor beta chains below, sequenced in a study of T cells in Graves' hyperthyroidism and ophthalmopathy (dated by TCRdb to the late 2010s). To prepare the library, multiplex PCR was applied. The sequencer listed for this sample is Illumina HiSeq 2000. The TCR beta CDR3 regions were amplified from RNA transcripts. The TCR CDR3 was subjected to a first round of RT-PCR using the HTBI primer set and the Qiagen OneStep RT-PCR kit. TCRdb itself trimmed the public reads at Q25 with fastp, ran MiXCR and retained productive beta chains. Each entry merges the rows of one CDR3 protein and shows their most common DNA and genes. Within this sample are around 700,000 distinct CDR3 sequences, with 30% to 40% of them counted one time only. Of the sample, roughly 30% falls within the top ten clones. The source material was blood. Source of these receptors: a woman in her thirties or forties with Graves' hyperthyroidism.

V usage is TRBV29-1 and J usage is TRBJ1-5; D remains unclear. This CDR3 has 10 residues. V was pared by 8 bases and J by 10 bases, with 12 bases between. CDR1 and CDR2 (germline): SQVTM, ANQGSEA. The CDR3 loop reads CSLEGGPQHF. The CDR3 DNA reads as TGCAGCTTAGAGGGAGGACCCCAGCATTTT.

This clonotype turned up a few times. The chain employs TRBV6-2 or TRBV6-3 and TRBJ2-7, with unresolved D. Germline CDR1 reads MNHEY; CDR2 reads SVGEGT. CDR3 length: 14 residues. V lost 3 bases, J lost 1 base, and 10 bases lay in between. The chain's CDR3 is CASSYPVRSYEQYF. The CDR3 DNA follows: TGTGCCAGCAGTTATCCGGTCAGATCCTACGAGCAGTACTTC.

The chain couples TRBV5-4 to TRBJ2-5; 7 nucleotides line up with TRBD2. This CDR3 has 15 residues. With V trimmed by 1 base and J by 2 bases, 5 bases remained unmatched. Per the germline V gene, CDR1 is SGHNT and CDR2 is YYREEE (reference sequence). Here the CDR3 DNA reads TGTGCCAGCAGCTTGCGTCTAGCGGAACAAGAGACCCAGTACTTC. Amino acid sequence: CASSLRLAEQETQYF.

This clonotype has at least ten counts. The V gene is TRBV7-9, the J gene TRBJ1-1, with 8 bases matching TRBD1. Looked up from germline, CDR1 is SEHNR and CDR2 is FQNEAQ (reference sequence). The junction had 5 bases not matched to a gene; V was cut back by 4 bases and J by 4 bases. The CDR3 runs to 14 residues. Written as DNA, the CDR3 is TGTGCCAGCAGCTCGCGAGACAGGGGCACTGAAGCTTTCTTT. Translated: CASSSRDRGTEAFF.

This clonotype was observed a few times. Here the CDR3 reads CSAAGEGGQPQHF. Here the CDR3 DNA reads TGCAGTGCTGCCGGGGAGGGGGGTCAGCCCCAGCATTTT. The genes are TRBV20-1 and TRBJ1-5; perhaps TRBD1 as D (6 bases). This CDR3 has 13 amino acids. Germline CDR1 reads DFQATT; CDR2 reads SNEGSKA (reference sequence). Trimming stripped 5 bases from V and 6 bases from J, with 14 bases between.

The CDR3 DNA is TGTGCCATCAGTGAGTCGAGCGCGGTGAACACTGAAGCTTTCTTT. Its translation: CAISESSAVNTEAFF. The chain uses TRBV10-3 and TRBJ1-1; D is unresolved. This CDR3 region has 15 residues. The V end lost 0 bases, the J end lost 0 bases, and 8 bases lay between the germline ends. CDR1 ENHRY and CDR2 SYGVKD come from the germline V gene.

This clonotype was seen more than once but under ten times. The V gene is TRBV27, the J gene TRBJ2-5; D possibly uses TRBD1 or TRBD2 (5 bases each). Trimming pared 1 base from V and 0 bases from J, leaving 6 bases between. This CDR3 spans 14 amino acids. CDR1 is MNHEY, CDR2 SMNVEV, per germline (reference sequence). The CDR3 region has the DNA TGTGCCAGCAGTTTATGGGGGAACCAAGAGACCCAGTACTTC. Translation gives CASSLWGNQETQYF.

This clonotype has just a few counts. V gene TRBV6-6 combines with J gene TRBJ2-5; 7 bases align to TRBD2. V lost 6 bases to trimming and J lost 3 bases; unmatched junction nucleotides: 4. This CDR3 has 13 residues. Germline V gives CDR1 MNHNY, CDR2 SVGAGI (reference sequence). For the CDR3, the DNA is TGTGCCAGCAGGCGGGGAGGGAAAGAGACCCAGTACTTC. As protein: CASRRGGKETQYF.

J is TRBJ1-2 and V is TRBV19; maybe TRBD1 (6 bases). The CDR3 consists of 13 residues. Germline loops: CDR1 LNHDA, CDR2 SQIVND (reference sequence). V was clipped by 9 bases and J by 0 bases, with 11 bases between them. In DNA, the CDR3 is TGTGCCAGCCGGGACACTACTAACTATGGCTACACCTTC. It specifies CASRDTTNYGYTF.

This clonotype occurred many times. V is TRBV20-1 and J is TRBJ1-2, with D tentatively TRBD1 (5 bases). V gave up 4 bases and J gave up 4 bases, with 19 bases separating them. The germline V gene has CDR1 DFQATT and CDR2 SNEGSKA (reference sequence). The CDR3 runs to 15 residues. In DNA, the CDR3 is TGCAGTGCTAAACTCGACAGCAAGGCTTTCTATGGCTACACCTTC. Its translation is CSAKLDSKAFYGYTF.

The chain has TRBV9 and TRBJ1-3; 8 bases match TRBD1. This CDR3 spans 19 amino acids. V lost 0 bases and J lost 0; bases outside the gene matches: 11. The germline V gene has CDR1 SGDLS and CDR2 YYNGEE. The CDR3 reads CASSVATMGQETSGNTIYF. CDR3 coding DNA: TGTGCCAGCAGCGTAGCTACTATGGGACAGGAGACCTCTGGAAACACCATATATTTT.

This clonotype has ten or more counts. The CDR3 DNA reads TGTGCCACCAGTGATCCCCGGACAGGGAACACTGAAGCTTTCTTT. This sequence encodes CATSDPRTGNTEAFF. The V gene is TRBV24-1, the J gene TRBJ1-1; 7 bases fit TRBD1. CDR3 size: 15 residues. Germline CDR1 is KGHDR and CDR2 is SFDVKD. J was trimmed by 1 base and V by 3 bases; bases with no gene match: 4.

In this sample, this clonotype turned up many times. CDR3 nucleotide sequence: TGCAGCGTCTGCCGGGACACAAATGAAAAACTGTTTTTT. The encoded protein is CSVCRDTNEKLFF. The V gene is TRBV29-1, the J gene TRBJ1-4; a weak D match, TRBD1 (6 bases). Trimming shortened V by 6 bases and J by 5 bases, and 13 bases separated the two germline ends. This CDR3 is 13 amino acids long. Germline V lookup: CDR1 SQVTM, CDR2 ANQGSEA.

This chain joins TRBV19 and TRBJ1-2; TRBD1 is a possible D gene (5 bases). V lost 7 bases to trimming and J lost 5 bases, with 11 bases between them. Germline V gives CDR1 LNHDA, CDR2 SQIVND (reference sequence). There are 12 residues in the CDR3. For the CDR3, the DNA is TGTGCCAGTACCAAGGACATTTATGGCTACACCTTC. Amino acid sequence: CASTKDIYGYTF.

This clonotype was observed at least ten times. The chain recombines TRBV7-3 with TRBJ1-3, with D perhaps TRBD1 (6 bases). CDR1 and CDR2 (germline): SGHTA, FQGTGA. V dropped 5 bases and J dropped 5 bases, with 13 bases sitting between them. The CDR3 runs 14 residues. CDR3 amino acids: CASSAGHPRNTIYF. The CDR3 region has the DNA TGTGCCAGCAGCGCGGGACATCCTCGAAACACCATATATTTT. The variable domain in full, with the rest retrieved from reference TRBV7-3 and TRBJ1-3, is GAGVSQTPSNKVTEKGKYVELRCDPISGHTALYWYRQSLGQGPEFLIYFQGTGAADDSGLPNDRFFAVRPEGSVSTLKIQRTERGDSAVYLCASSAGHPRNTIYFGEGSWLTVV.

Ten or more counts support this clonotype. CDR3 in amino acids: CASRTSGANVLTF. As DNA, the CDR3 is TGTGCCAGCAGAACCTCTGGGGCCAACGTCCTGACTTTC. V usage is TRBV6-6 and J usage is TRBJ2-6; no definite D call. With 6 bases removed from V and 0 bases from J, the gap between germline ends came to 3 bases. CDR3 length: 13 amino acids. The germline V gene encodes CDR1 MNHNY and CDR2 SVGAGI (reference sequence).

The chain recombines TRBV18 with TRBJ1-1, with unresolved D. Germline V gives CDR1 KGHSH, CDR2 LQKENI. There are 13 residues in the CDR3. V lost 3 bases and J lost 6, with 11 bases in between. The CDR3: CASSPFTSPEAFF. CDR3 DNA: TGTGCCAGCTCACCTTTTACCAGCCCTGAAGCTTTCTTT.

The genes are TRBV6-2 or TRBV6-3 and TRBJ2-7, with D unclear. The germline V gene has CDR1 MNHEY and CDR2 SVGEGT. The CDR3 has 12 residues. V was clipped by 4 bases and J by 4 bases, with 8 bases between them. The CDR3 sequence is CASSWPGYEQYF. Here the CDR3 DNA reads TGTGCCAGCAGTTGGCCGGGTTACGAGCAGTACTTC.

The sample holds a few counts of this clonotype. The chain links TRBV4-3 to TRBJ2-7, with 7 bases identical to TRBD1. The trim removed 4 bases at V and 2 bases at J, leaving 14 bases unmatched. The CDR3 is made up of 17 amino acids. The germline gives CDR1 LGHNA, CDR2 YSLEER. CDR3 in DNA: TGCGCCAGCAGCCCAATACTCGGACAGGCCGATACCTACGAGCAGTACTTC. Encoded protein: CASSPILGQADTYEQYF.